These 25 T cell receptor beta chains were sequenced from one sample in a study of vaccination and CD4 T cells after COVID-19. Treatment indicated: approximately 9-day PBMC culture with coronavirus spike peptide pools or control peptides (ViraFEST assay). The unexposed donor gave CD4+ T cells before the COVID-19 pandemic (2011-2018). The Oncomine TCR Beta short-read assay sequenced DNA from cultured CD4+ T cells. TCRdb reprocessed the PCR reads via MiXCR and lists one record per CDR3 protein. The profile covers 5,500 to 8,000 distinct CDR3 sequences, with roughly 50% appearing a single time and under 45% taken by the ten largest. These receptors have no identified antigens. Sequenced input: CD4+ T cells from blood, cultured in vitro. These TCRs come from a human donor in good health.

The chain joins TRBV2 to TRBJ2-7, with 9 bases identical to TRBD1. The CDR3 covers 18 residues. V lost 5 bases to trimming and J lost 3 bases; unmatched junction nucleotides: 17. Germline CDR1 is SNHLY and CDR2 is FYNNEI. CDR3 residues: CASSPAWGTGSVVYEQYF. The CDR3 DNA is TGTGCCAGCAGTCCTGCATGGGGGACAGGGTCTGTGGTCTACGAGCAGTACTTC.

This clonotype has just a few counts. The chain combines TRBV6-5 with TRBJ1-1; maybe TRBD1 (6 bases). Germline V gene lookup returns CDR1 MNHEY and CDR2 SVGAGI. V shed 0 bases and J shed 5 bases, with 13 bases lying between them. This CDR3 has 15 residues. The CDR3 loop is CASSYSGGRRTEAFF. CDR3 sequence (DNA): TGTGCCAGCAGTTACTCCGGGGGGCGTAGGACTGAAGCTTTCTTT.

J is TRBJ1-6 and V is TRBV9, with D perhaps TRBD1 (6 bases). This CDR3 spans 17 amino acids. V lost 6 bases, J lost 0 bases, and 16 bases lay in between. Germline assignment: CDR1 SGDLS and CDR2 YYNGEE. The DNA for the CDR3 is TGTGCCAGCAACAGATGGGGGCAAGTCTCCTATAATTCACCCCTCCACTTT. Amino acid sequence: CASNRWGQVSYNSPLHF.

J is TRBJ1-5 and V is TRBV2; the D gene is possibly TRBD1 (6 bases). Trimming cost V 0 bases and J 6 bases, with 12 bases left between them. This CDR3 has 15 residues. The germline gives CDR1 SNHLY, CDR2 FYNNEI. The CDR3 bases are TGTGCCAGCAGTGAAGCCAGTGGGACAAGTCAGCCCCAGCATTTT. Encoded protein: CASSEASGTSQPQHF.

This clonotype has a handful of counts. This chain links TRBV7-8 with TRBJ2-1; unclear D gene. V was shortened by 1 base and J by 9 bases, with 16 bases between the two germline ends. This CDR3 has 15 amino acids. Germline CDR1 SGHVS, CDR2 FQNEAQ. In DNA form, the CDR3 reads TGTGCCAGCAGCTTAGTTAGTCTGTCAGGCGTTGAGCAGTTCTTC. Its translation: CASSLVSLSGVEQFF.

The chain uses TRBV24-1 and TRBJ2-1; D is unclear. Trimming stripped 5 bases from V and 8 bases from J, with 12 bases between. This CDR3 has 13 amino acids. Germline V lookup: CDR1 KGHDR, CDR2 SFDVKD. In DNA, the CDR3 is TGTGCCACCAGTGGCCTCGGAGTTGATGAGCAGTTCTTC. Amino acid sequence: CATSGLGVDEQFF.

This clonotype appeared a few times. The rearrangement links TRBV5-1 to TRBJ1-2; D is unresolved. Between the trimmed V and J ends, which lost 4 bases and 8 bases, there was a span of 15 bases. The CDR3 loop spans 13 amino acids. Germline V gene lookup returns CDR1 SGHRS and CDR2 YFSETQ. CDR3 sequence reads: CASSPGIKEGYTF. Here the CDR3 DNA reads TGCGCCAGCAGCCCCGGGATCAAGGAAGGCTACACCTTC.

The genes are TRBV7-8 and TRBJ1-5; 11 bases agree with TRBD1. V lost 0 bases, J lost 4 bases, and 8 bases stayed unmatched. The CDR3 runs 18 residues. In germline, CDR1 is SGHVS, CDR2 FQNEAQ. Here the CDR3 DNA reads TGTGCCAGCAGCTTAGCGCGCGTCTGGGACAGGGGGAATCAGCCCCAGCATTTT. It translates to CASSLARVWDRGNQPQHF.

The chain joins TRBV5-4 to TRBJ1-1; D remains unclear. CDR3 length equals 12 residues. V lost 5 bases to trimming and J lost 2 bases, with 7 bases between them. Germline assignment: CDR1 SGHNT and CDR2 YYREEE (reference sequence). CDR3 nucleotide sequence: TGTGCCAGCAGTTTCCTTAACACTGAAGCTTTCTTT. It is translated as CASSFLNTEAFF. The full variable domain, completed using reference TRBV5-4 and TRBJ1-1, is ETGVTQSPTHLIKTRGQQVTLRCSSQSGHNTVSWYQQALGQGPQFIFQYYREEENGRGNFPPRFSGLQFPNYSSELNVNALELDDSALYLCASSFLNTEAFFGQGTRLTVV.

V usage is TRBV5-1 and J usage is TRBJ2-5; D gene unclear. CDR1 is SGHRS and CDR2 is YFSETQ in the germline V gene. The length of the CDR3 is 11 residues. The germline V and J ends were trimmed by 4 bases and 5 bases, with 6 bases remaining between them. The DNA for the CDR3 is TGCGCCAGCAGCACCGGGGAGACCCAGTACTTC. This translates into CASSTGETQYF. The full variable domain, in which reference TRBV5-1 and TRBJ2-5 provide the parts outside the CDR3, is KAGVTQTPRYLIKTRGQQVTLSCSPISGHRSVSWYQQTPGQGLQFLFEYFSETQRNKGNFPGRFSGRQFSNSRSEMNVSTLELGDSALYLCASSTGETQYFGPGTRLLVL.

V and J are TRBV5-1 and TRBJ1-6; TRBD1 agrees at 7 bases. V lost 1 base, J lost 10 bases, and 8 bases stayed unmatched. Germline-derived CDR1 and CDR2 are SGHRS and YFSETQ. This CDR3 has 15 amino acids. CDR3 in amino acids: CASSLLDRIRSPLHF. DNA for the CDR3: TGCGCCAGCAGCTTGCTGGACAGGATAAGATCACCCCTCCACTTT.

The CDR3 sequence is CATTRGGPNTEAFF. The CDR3 coding sequence is TGTGCCACTACTCGAGGGGGCCCGAACACTGAAGCTTTCTTT. The V gene is TRBV2, the J gene TRBJ1-1, with 7 bases lining up with TRBD1. CDR3 size: 14 residues. The germline V gene has CDR1 SNHLY and CDR2 FYNNEI. V gave up 10 bases and J gave up 1 base; unmatched junction bases: 9.

J is TRBJ1-1 and V is TRBV6-1; D gene uncertain. Trimming took off 3 bases at V and 11 bases at J, with 16 bases between the two ends. There are 13 residues in the CDR3. CDR1 is MNHNS, CDR2 SASEGT, per germline. CDR3 in amino acids: CASSDFRVLDAFF. CDR3 nucleotide sequence: TGTGCCAGCAGTGATTTCCGGGTTTTGGATGCTTTCTTT.

The V gene is TRBV10-3, the J gene TRBJ1-2; D uncertain. Trimming took off 6 bases at V and 0 bases at J, with 14 bases between the two ends. Per germline, CDR1 ENHRY and CDR2 SYGVKD. CDR3 length equals 15 residues. This chain's CDR3 is CAISTDPGPNYGYTF. DNA of the CDR3: TGTGCCATCAGCACCGACCCCGGACCTAACTATGGCTACACCTTC.

This clonotype turned up a few times. This chain's CDR3 is CAVSAGHTYEQYF. The CDR3 coding sequence is TGTGCCGTCTCGGCGGGTCACACCTACGAGCAGTACTTC. This chain uses TRBV6-1 with TRBJ2-7; D might be TRBD2 (5 bases). Germline V gene data show CDR1 as MNHNS and CDR2 as SASEGT. This CDR3 contains 13 residues. The germline V and J ends were trimmed by 11 bases and 2 bases, with 16 bases remaining between them.

This chain joins TRBV7-8 and TRBJ1-5, with 8 nucleotides matching TRBD1. Trimming took 5 bases from V and 5 from J; bases not matched to a gene: 5. CDR1 is SGHVS, CDR2 FQNEAQ, per germline. The CDR3 is made up of 14 amino acids. The CDR3 DNA is TGTGCCAGCAGCCCCGACAGGGGAGATCAGCCCCAGCATTTT. This gives the protein CASSPDRGDQPQHF.

The CDR3 spells CASSLRWEDQPQHF. In nucleotides, the CDR3 is TGTGCCAGCAGTTTACGCTGGGAGGATCAGCCCCAGCATTTT. The V gene is TRBV12-3 or TRBV12-4, the J gene TRBJ1-5; D remains ambiguous. V gave up 2 bases and J gave up 5 bases, with 10 bases separating them. The CDR3 is 14 amino acids.

The chain has TRBV12-3 or TRBV12-4 and TRBJ2-3; 9 bases agree with TRBD2. The CDR3 sequence is 15 residues long. V gave up 6 bases and J gave up 3 bases; unmatched junction bases: 7. The CDR3 coding sequence is TGTGCCAGCAGAGTTAGCGGGGGAACGACAGATACGCAGTATTTT. Protein: CASRVSGGTTDTQYF.

The rearrangement links TRBV18 to TRBJ1-2, with D perhaps matching TRBD1 (5 bases). This CDR3 comprises 13 residues. Per germline, CDR1 KGHSH and CDR2 LQKENI. The germline V and J ends were trimmed by 3 bases and 1 base, with 6 bases remaining between them. CDR3 coding DNA: TGTGCCAGCTCACCCGACAGTAACTATGGCTACACCTTC. Protein product: CASSPDSNYGYTF.

The chain links TRBV27 to TRBJ2-2; D is ambiguous. V shed 2 bases and J shed 0 bases, with 7 bases lying between them. The germline gives CDR1 MNHEY, CDR2 SMNVEV (reference sequence). CDR3 length: 15 residues. The CDR3 nucleotides are TGTGCCAGCAGTTTAGGGTTCGCGAACACCGGGGAGCTGTTTTTT. Its protein is CASSLGFANTGELFF.

V is TRBV6-1 and J is TRBJ1-6; D gene uncertain. This CDR3 is built from 15 residues. CDR1 MNHNS and CDR2 SASEGT come from the germline V gene. V lost 1 base, J lost 1 base, and 5 bases lay in between. The CDR3 nucleotides read TGTGCCAGCAGTGAAGGGGTATCCTATAATTCACCCCTCCACTTT. Protein product: CASSEGVSYNSPLHF.

The J gene is TRBJ1-1, the V gene TRBV20-1; D gene unclear. V gave up 6 bases and J gave up 1 base, with 27 bases separating them. The CDR3 consists of 18 residues. Germline CDR1 reads DFQATT; CDR2 reads SNEGSKA (reference sequence). The CDR3 DNA reads TGCAGTGCCGCTATCCCCTCGATCCTTTGGGATTCGAACACTGAAGCTTTCTTT. It yields the protein CSAAIPSILWDSNTEAFF.

The chain joins TRBV7-2 to TRBJ1-2, with 9 bases matching TRBD1. Germline lookup yields CDR1 SGHTA and CDR2 FQGNSA. The V segment lost 5 bases and the J segment 8 bases; nucleotides outside the gene matches: 6. The CDR3 is made up of 13 amino acids. CDR3 nucleotides: TGTGCCAGCAGCACGGGACAGGGTCGAGGCTACACCTTC. Translated, it gives CASSTGQGRGYTF.

In regard to this clonotype: Relative to the germline gene, one junction end is altered; a read error may explain this. The chain joins TRBV6-1 to TRBJ1-1, with TRBD1 matching over 8 bases. Germline-derived CDR1 and CDR2 are MNHNS and SASEGT. CDR3 length: 12 residues. The CDR3 nucleotides read TGTGCCAGCGGGACAGGTTTTTTTGAAGCCTTCTTT. It translates to CASGTGFFEAFF.

This clonotype occurred a few times. The chain employs TRBV12-5 and TRBJ1-2; possibly TRBD1 for D (6 bases). Germline lookup yields CDR1 LGHNT and CDR2 FRNRAP. V was cut by 6 bases and J by 4 bases, with 12 bases left in between. This CDR3 spans 13 amino acids. The CDR3 DNA sequence: TGTGCTAGTGGCCCAGGACAGAGCTATGGCTACACCTTC. Its translation is CASGPGQSYGYTF.